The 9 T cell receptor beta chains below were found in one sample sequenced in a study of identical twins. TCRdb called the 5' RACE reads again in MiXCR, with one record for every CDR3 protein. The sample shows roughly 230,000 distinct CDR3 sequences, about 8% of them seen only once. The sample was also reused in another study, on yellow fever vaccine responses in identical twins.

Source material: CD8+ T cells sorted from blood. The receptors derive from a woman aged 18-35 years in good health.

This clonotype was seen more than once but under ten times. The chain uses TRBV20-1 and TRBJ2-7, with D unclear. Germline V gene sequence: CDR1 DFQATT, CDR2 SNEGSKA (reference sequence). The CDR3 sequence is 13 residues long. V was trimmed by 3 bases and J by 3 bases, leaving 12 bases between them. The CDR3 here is CSARGSANYEQYF. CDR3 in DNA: TGCAGTGCTAGGGGGTCAGCGAACTACGAGCAGTACTTC.

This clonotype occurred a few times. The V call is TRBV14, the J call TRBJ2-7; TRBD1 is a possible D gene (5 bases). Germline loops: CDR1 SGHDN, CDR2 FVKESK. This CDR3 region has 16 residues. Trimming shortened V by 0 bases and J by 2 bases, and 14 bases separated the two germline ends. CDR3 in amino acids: CASSQDVGAPPYEQYF. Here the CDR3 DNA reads TGTGCCAGCAGCCAAGATGTTGGGGCCCCCCCCTACGAGCAGTACTTC.

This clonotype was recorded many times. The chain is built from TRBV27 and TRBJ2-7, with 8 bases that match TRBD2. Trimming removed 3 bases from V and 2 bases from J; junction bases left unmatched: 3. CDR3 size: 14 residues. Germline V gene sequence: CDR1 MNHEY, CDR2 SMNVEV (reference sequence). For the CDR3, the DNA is TGTGCCAGCAGTTTGACTAGCGCAGCCTACGAGCAGTACTTC. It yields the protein CASSLTSAAYEQYF.

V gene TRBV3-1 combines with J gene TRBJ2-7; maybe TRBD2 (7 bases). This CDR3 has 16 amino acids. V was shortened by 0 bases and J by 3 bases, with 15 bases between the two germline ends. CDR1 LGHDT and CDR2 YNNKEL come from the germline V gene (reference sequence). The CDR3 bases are TGTGCCAGCAGCCAAGAGGTCGGGGGGCCCCTCTACGAGCAGTACTTC. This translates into CASSQEVGGPLYEQYF.

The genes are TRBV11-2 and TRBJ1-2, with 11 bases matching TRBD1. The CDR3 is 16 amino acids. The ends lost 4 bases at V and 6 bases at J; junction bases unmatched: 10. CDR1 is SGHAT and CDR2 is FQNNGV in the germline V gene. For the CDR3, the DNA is TGTGCCAGCAGCTCCGGGACAGGGGGAGGAAGGGATGGCTACACCTTC. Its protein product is CASSSGTGGGRDGYTF. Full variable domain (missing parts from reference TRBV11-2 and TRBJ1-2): EAGVAQSPRYKIIEKRQSVAFWCNPISGHATLYWYQQILGQGPKLLIQFQNNGVVDDSQLPKDRFSAERLKGVDSTLKIQPAKLEDSAVYLCASSSGTGGGRDGYTFGSGTRLTVV.

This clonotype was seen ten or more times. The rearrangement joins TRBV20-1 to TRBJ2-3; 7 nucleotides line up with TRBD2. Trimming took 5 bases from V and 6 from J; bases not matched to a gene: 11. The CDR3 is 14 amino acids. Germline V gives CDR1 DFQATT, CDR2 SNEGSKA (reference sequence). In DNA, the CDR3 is TGCAGTGCTTCGACTAGCCAGGGACTTGATACGCAGTATTTT. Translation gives CSASTSQGLDTQYF.

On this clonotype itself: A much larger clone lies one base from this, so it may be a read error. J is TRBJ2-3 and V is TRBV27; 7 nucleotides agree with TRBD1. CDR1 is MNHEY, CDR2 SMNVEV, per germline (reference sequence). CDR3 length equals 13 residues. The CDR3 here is CASGLTGTDTQYF. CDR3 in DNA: TGTGCCAGCGGTTTGACAGGGACAGATACGCAGTATTTT.

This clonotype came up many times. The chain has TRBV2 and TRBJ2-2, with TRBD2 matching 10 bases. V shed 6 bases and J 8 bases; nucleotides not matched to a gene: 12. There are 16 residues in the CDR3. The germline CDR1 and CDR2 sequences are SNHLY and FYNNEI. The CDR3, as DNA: TGTGCCAGCAGAGAAAGGCTAGCGGGAGTCCTAGGGGAGCTGTTTTTT. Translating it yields CASRERLAGVLGELFF.

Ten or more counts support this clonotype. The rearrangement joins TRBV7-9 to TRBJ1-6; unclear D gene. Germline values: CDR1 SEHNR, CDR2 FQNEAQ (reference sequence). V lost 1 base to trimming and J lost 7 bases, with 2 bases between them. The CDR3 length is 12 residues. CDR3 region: CASSLENSPLHF. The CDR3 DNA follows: TGTGCCAGCAGCTTAGAGAATTCACCCCTCCACTTT.